Described below is a single T cell receptor beta chain sequence and its context. Its cognate antigen is unknown. The sample belongs to a study of CXCR3-negative and CXCR3-positive naive CD8 T cells. Background on the study: TRB reads totalled about 140 million, about 1.5 +/- 0.3 million per library. Study outcomes and limitations: Both naive subsets carried similar amounts of surface CD5, so TCR strength was inferred from TRB CDR3 properties.

The V gene's germline CDR1 is MDHEN and CDR2 SYDVKM. The CDR3 is 13 amino acids. Cells classed as naive CD8+ T cells were CD45RO-CCR7+CD27+CD95-. The TRB cDNA libraries were prepared by 5' RACE with UMI labels. TCRdb re-called the 5' RACE reads; every CDR3 protein appears as one record, without DNA. In all, the sample yields over 20,000 distinct CDR3 sequences. The sequenced sample was naive CXCR3- CD8+ T cells from blood. Subset here: CD45RO-CCR7+CD27+CD95- naive CD8+ T cells lacking CXCR3 (TNR3-). J is TRBJ1-2 and V is TRBV28. This clonotype was obtained from a human donor in good health. Some clones in this sample may be carry-over from other donors' samples. CDR3 protein: CAGSPTANYGYTF.